This T cell receptor (beta chain) is drawn from a study of CD8+ T cells in alopecia areata. Regarding the study as a whole: Lesional scalp displayed greater clonality than normal scalp, most notably in alopecia totalis/universalis.

TCR sequencing used cDNA made by reverse transcription of extracted RNA. Here immunoSEQ multiplex PCR was the method, and the copy in TCRdb shows in-frame clones only, minus some. In the table there are 130,000 or so clones, around 50% of which are singletons. With 3 bases removed from V and 2 bases from J, the gap between germline ends came to 8 bases. Looked up from germline, CDR1 is MNHEY and CDR2 is SMNVEV (reference sequence). The CDR3 has 13 amino acids. A remark on this clone: The antigen is undetermined.

The sample was NKG2D-low CD8+ T cells sorted from blood. The clonotype originates from a human donor with alopecia areata. The gene calls are TRBV27 and TRBJ2-7; a possible D gene is TRBD1 (6 bases). In DNA form, the CDR3 reads TGTGCCAGCAGTTTGGCAGGGGCCTACGAGCAGTACTTC. This gives the protein CASSLAGAYEQYF.